Each of the 2 T cell receptor beta chains below was sequenced from the same sample in a study of control samples from healthy donors and cancer patients. The repertoire was sequenced with immunoSEQ multiplex PCR; TCRdb's copy has only in-frame clones and lacks some. This sample has tens of thousands of clones, with 84% found just once. Sequencing used blood. These receptors originate from a man in his forties or fifties in good health.

This chain connects TRBV24-1 to TRBJ1-2, with 8 bases identical to TRBD1. The CDR3 has 13 residues. The junction had 1 base not matched to a gene; V was cut back by 3 bases and J by 5 bases. Germline values: CDR1 KGHDR, CDR2 SFDVKD. The CDR3: CATSDRQGYGYTF. The CDR3 region has the DNA TGTGCCACCAGTGATCGACAGGGGTATGGCTACACCTTC.

The chain has TRBV6-5 and TRBJ2-7; TRBD1 is a possible D gene (5 bases). This CDR3 comprises 14 residues. V lost 2 bases to trimming and J lost 1 base, with 9 bases between them. From germline, CDR1 is MNHEY and CDR2 SVGAGI. DNA of the CDR3: TGTGCCAGCAGTTACCCAGGGCCTTCCTACGAGCAGTACTTC. Amino acid sequence: CASSYPGPSYEQYF.